This T cell receptor (beta chain) stems from a study of blood T cell repertoires in COVID-19. Here immunoSEQ multiplex PCR was the method, and the copy in TCRdb shows in-frame clones only, minus some. The profile shows around 250,000 clones, about 80% of them singletons. Trimming cost V 1 base and J 9 bases, with 19 bases left between them. This CDR3 is built from 16 residues. Germline CDR1 and CDR2: SGHVS and FNYEAQ. This TCR derives from a man between 25 and 39 years old who had recovered from COVID-19. The chain has TRBV7-6 and TRBJ1-5; D gene unclear. Sequencing was carried out using peripheral blood. The CDR3 reads CASSLGLGGSQGPQHF. Here the CDR3 DNA reads TGTGCCAGCAGCTTAGGTCTAGGCGGCAGTCAAGGGCCCCAGCATTTT.